This TCR beta chain was sequenced during a study of T cell responses to AZD1222 COVID-19 vaccine. Overall study context: Second-dose recipients at about 4 or about 12 weeks were treated as one pooled group.

For this clone: Its antigen is still unknown.

The protocol was immunoSEQ multiplex PCR, while the TCRdb copy is restricted to in-frame clones and leaves out a portion. The table lists tens of thousands of clones, around nine tenths of them singletons. This CDR3 has 14 residues. From germline, CDR1 is ENHRY and CDR2 SYGVKD. V lost 4 bases to trimming and J lost 3 bases, with 11 bases between them. Study outcomes and limitations: Clonal diversity was possibly underestimated, and the donors were mostly white British, with more females. Nearly half of unique spike-specific TCRs reportedly avoided B.1.351 and B.1.1.7 mutated regions.

The rearrangement links TRBV10-3 to TRBJ2-3; a weak D match, TRBD1 (5 bases). This receptor was obtained from an adult in good health. The sequencing used peripheral blood, collected on day 0 of AZD1222 vaccination. The DNA of the CDR3 is TGTGCCATCAGTGGCGGCCAGGGAACAGATACGCAGTATTTT. This sequence encodes CAISGGQGTDTQYF.